The rows below give T cell receptor beta chains drawn from one sample of a study of technical replicates of blood from a handful of donors. Sequenced by immunoSEQ multiplex PCR; TCRdb stores in-frame clones only, minus some. The top ten clones hold approximately 4.4% of a sample with 66,000 or so clones, approximately 88% of them seen once. Sequences were obtained from PBMCs. The source of these receptors is a human donor in good health. Some clones in this sample may be carry-over from other donors' samples. The CDR3 runs from the conserved cysteine through the conserved F or W. D genes are given only for firm matches. Clone sizes are given selectively: once, few, many, or a class where the clone is expanded.

cdr3_nt: TGTGCCAGCAGCCAGCAACAGGGTCCCCCGCGGGAGCAGTACTTC; cdr3_aa: CASSQQQGPPREQYF; v_call: TRBV14; d_call: NA; clone_size: once; cdr3_length: 15; j_call: TRBJ2-7
cdr3_nt: TGTGCCAGCCCCGTTTCGGGCTACGAGCAGTACTTC; cdr3_aa: CASPVSGYEQYF; v_call: TRBV7-3; d_call: NA; clone_size: NA; cdr3_length: 12; j_call: TRBJ2-7
cdr3_nt: TGTGCCAGCTCACCACCACCGGGTAACTACGAGCAGTACTTC; cdr3_aa: CASSPPPGNYEQYF; v_call: TRBV18; d_call: NA; clone_size: NA; cdr3_length: 14; j_call: TRBJ2-7
cdr3_nt: TGTGCCAGCCACCGAGGGGGAAATATAGCTGGCTACACCTTC; cdr3_aa: CASHRGGNIAGYTF; v_call: TRBV9; d_call: NA; clone_size: NA; cdr3_length: 14; j_call: TRBJ1-2
cdr3_nt: TGTGCCAGCAGCCAGGGCCGATTAGCTAACTATGGCTACACCTTC; cdr3_aa: CASSQGRLANYGYTF; v_call: TRBV5-4; d_call: NA; clone_size: NA; cdr3_length: 15; j_call: TRBJ1-2
cdr3_nt: TGCGCCAGCAGCCGAGGAGGGGGCGTTAAAGATACGCAGTATTTT; cdr3_aa: CASSRGGGVKDTQYF; v_call: TRBV5-1; d_call: NA; clone_size: NA; cdr3_length: 15; j_call: TRBJ2-3
cdr3_nt: TGCAGTGCTAGAGAGGGCCGGGAGCAGTTCTTC; cdr3_aa: CSAREGREQFF; v_call: TRBV20-1; d_call: NA; clone_size: NA; cdr3_length: 11; j_call: TRBJ2-1
cdr3_nt: TGTGCCAGCACCGTAGCGGGGTTGGAGACCCAGTACTTC; cdr3_aa: CASTVAGLETQYF; v_call: TRBV6-1; d_call: TRBD2; clone_size: NA; cdr3_length: 13; j_call: TRBJ2-5
cdr3_nt: TGTGCCAGCTCACCACGGGCAGTACAAGAGACCCAGTACTTC; cdr3_aa: CASSPRAVQETQYF; v_call: TRBV18; d_call: NA; clone_size: NA; cdr3_length: 14; j_call: TRBJ2-5
cdr3_nt: TGTGCCAGCAGCTTAGCAGGACTAGCGGCCCAAGAGACCCAGTACTTC; cdr3_aa: CASSLAGLAAQETQYF; v_call: TRBV7-2; d_call: TRBD2; clone_size: NA; cdr3_length: 16; j_call: TRBJ2-5
cdr3_nt: TGTGCCAGCAGCCAAGGGGCAGGGATGGGGCAAGAGACCCAGTACTTC; cdr3_aa: CASSQGAGMGQETQYF; v_call: TRBV14; d_call: NA; clone_size: NA; cdr3_length: 16; j_call: TRBJ2-5
cdr3_nt: TGTGCCAGCAGTACGAGCGGGAGGGTACCCTACGAGCAGTACTTC; cdr3_aa: CASSTSGRVPYEQYF; v_call: TRBV2; d_call: TRBD2; clone_size: NA; cdr3_length: 15; j_call: TRBJ2-7
cdr3_nt: TGTGCCAGCAGACCCCACCCCGGACAGGGGACGAACAATCAGCCCCAGCATTTT; cdr3_aa: CASRPHPGQGTNNQPQHF; v_call: TRBV7-7; d_call: TRBD1; clone_size: NA; cdr3_length: 18; j_call: TRBJ1-5
cdr3_nt: TGTGCCTCCGGGACAGCTAGCAATCAGCCCCAGCATTTT; cdr3_aa: CASGTASNQPQHF; v_call: TRBV7-2; d_call: TRBD1; clone_size: few; cdr3_length: 13; j_call: TRBJ1-5
cdr3_nt: TGTGCCACCTCGCCAGCGGGCCTTAACACTGAAGCTTTCTTT; cdr3_aa: CATSPAGLNTEAFF; v_call: TRBV28; d_call: NA; clone_size: NA; cdr3_length: 14; j_call: TRBJ1-1
cdr3_nt: TGCGCCAGCAGCCAAGATCCCATAGCCTCAGACTATGGCTACACCTTC; cdr3_aa: CASSQDPIASDYGYTF; v_call: TRBV4-3; d_call: NA; clone_size: NA; cdr3_length: 16; j_call: TRBJ1-2
cdr3_nt: TGTGCCAGCAGTATGTTAAGCTGGGAGACCCTCTGGGGCTACACCTTC; cdr3_aa: CASSMLSWETLWGYTF; v_call: TRBV7-9; d_call: NA; clone_size: NA; cdr3_length: 16; j_call: TRBJ1-2
cdr3_nt: TGTGCCAGCAGCTTTGCCGACTACACTGAAGCTTTCTTT; cdr3_aa: CASSFADYTEAFF; v_call: TRBV5-6; d_call: NA; clone_size: NA; cdr3_length: 13; j_call: TRBJ1-1
cdr3_nt: TGTGCCAGCATCAACCAGGCCACATCGAACACCGGGGAGCTGTTTTTT; cdr3_aa: CASINQATSNTGELFF; v_call: TRBV7-8; d_call: NA; clone_size: NA; cdr3_length: 16; j_call: TRBJ2-2
cdr3_nt: TGTGCCTGGGGCCCTGGATCGGGGTATCAGCCCCAGCATTTT; cdr3_aa: CAWGPGSGYQPQHF; v_call: TRBV30; d_call: NA; clone_size: once; cdr3_length: 14; j_call: TRBJ1-5
cdr3_nt: TGTGCCAGCAGCTTAGCCCGGGACTTCTCCTACGAGCAGTACTTC; cdr3_aa: CASSLARDFSYEQYF; v_call: TRBV7-2; d_call: NA; clone_size: NA; cdr3_length: 15; j_call: TRBJ2-7
cdr3_nt: TGCGCCAGCAGCCAAGAACGACAGGGGGTCTTAGGCGTGCAGTTCTTC; cdr3_aa: CASSQERQGVLGVQFF; v_call: TRBV4-3; d_call: TRBD1; clone_size: NA; cdr3_length: 16; j_call: TRBJ2-1
cdr3_nt: TGTGCCTGGAGTAAAACAGGGGCAAAGGAAAAACTGTTTTTT; cdr3_aa: CAWSKTGAKEKLFF; v_call: TRBV30; d_call: TRBD1; clone_size: NA; cdr3_length: 14; j_call: TRBJ1-4
cdr3_nt: TGCAGCGTGGGAGGGACTAGCGGTATGGGAGGGCAGTTCTTC; cdr3_aa: CSVGGTSGMGGQFF; v_call: TRBV29-1; d_call: TRBD2; clone_size: NA; cdr3_length: 14; j_call: TRBJ2-1
cdr3_nt: TGTGCCAGCAGCGTATACCCCGGGACTAGCGGGGCGAGCACAGATACGCAGTATTTT; cdr3_aa: CASSVYPGTSGASTDTQYF; v_call: TRBV11-2; d_call: TRBD2; clone_size: NA; cdr3_length: 19; j_call: TRBJ2-3
cdr3_nt: TGTGCCAGCTCAATTTCTACAGGGCGCAACTCTGGGGCCAACGTCCTGACTTTC; cdr3_aa: CASSISTGRNSGANVLTF; v_call: TRBV18; d_call: NA; clone_size: once; cdr3_length: 18; j_call: TRBJ2-6